This T cell receptor (beta chain) derives from a study of shared clonotypes between healthy human individuals (dated by TCRdb to 2018 to 2021). Notes on the research overall: The cohort included a few men and two women between 18 and 49 years of age. For each donor, three plates each were used for CD4 naive and CD4 memory, two plates were used for CD8 naive, and one plate was used for CD8 memory. The study deeply sequenced blood TCR repertoires of 5 or 6 healthy adults to estimate repertoire size and the extent of clonotype sharing between individuals. To increase sequencing depth and limit assay-specific biases, TCR repertoire library preparation and sequencing were carried out by different laboratories using diverse techniques. Each donor's leukapheresis produced roughly between roughly 0.85 and 9.5 billion PBMCs.

Using the deep immunoSEQ assay, TCR CDR3 regions were amplified from genomic DNA by multiplex PCR. Extracted genomic DNA from each cell subset was spread evenly across all wells of several immunoSEQ 96-well plates, with each plate serving as a replicate. For sorted subsets, each replicate PCR was loaded with around 220 ng genomic DNA, equivalent to approximately 27,000 T cell genomes. The purified libraries were quantified using a Qubit 3.0 fluorometer, sized with a Bioanalyzer 2100, and then quantified again using the KAPA Library Quantification kit. Each immunoSEQ 96-well plate was sequenced on its own single-read 150-cycle Illumina NextSeq 550 flow cell. As for how the authors treated the data: Because the immunoSEQ output included only junctional sequences and no quality scores, the filtering could not be the same as the filtering used for full-length reads. To assign V/J genes and CDR3, sequences were annotated using PyIR, a Python wrapper for IgBLAST v1.9, with IMGT germline references. Reads were removed for weak V/J assignments (E-value above 1e-6), missing CDR3, stop codons, out-of-frame junctions, or ambiguous translated residues. V3J clonotypes were defined as sequences sharing the same inferred V gene, J gene, and CDR3 amino acid sequence. Percentage overlap between repertoires was calculated by dividing the number of shared unique clonotypes by the size of the smaller repertoire. Repertoire richness was assessed with RTK rarefaction, the Chao1 estimator, and Recon v2.1 estimates of unobserved clonotypes. For all TCRbeta clonotypes obtained by the gDNA method from a few donors, generation probabilities were computed with OLGA. The table was pulled from immuneACCESS by TCRdb, which kept in-frame rearrangements only. Such tables lose some clones; where checked, under half of the loss comes from unresolved V genes, and the rest has no known cause. That table gives V, J and clone size, and the DNA gave D and trimming. For this sample there are under 1,100,000 clones; about three quarters appear just once. The ten largest clones capture 1.4% to 1.5% of the sample.

Concerning this clone: Its antigen is unknown. Qualities for individual bases were not recorded, and no much larger clone is one base off.

The donors were healthy, HIV-negative adults with no recently reported acute infections or vaccinations. Every donor was a Caucasian adult residing in Nashville, Tennessee, USA. CD4+ T cells were enriched by magnetic negative selection; naive cells were then positively selected on CD45RA, and the negative fraction formed the memory subset. After blood collection by leukapheresis, PBMCs were isolated using Ficoll-Histopaque density gradient centrifugation and then cryopreserved in the vapor phase of liquid nitrogen. Purity and quantity of every magnetically sorted T cell population were checked by analytical flow cytometry. Genomic DNA was isolated from each sorted fraction and quantified by UV absorbance on a Nanodrop 2000c. On the study overall, not on this receptor specifically: Rarefaction of sorted-subset datasets indicated incomplete sequencing despite the large sequencing depth. Compared with non-shared clonotypes, clonotypes shared by all four sorted-subset donors had higher generation probabilities. Naive subsets generally had larger estimated clonotype richness than memory subsets. Around 5.4% of naive CD4, 3% to 4% of naive CD8, about 2.1% of memory CD4, and over 0.35% of memory CD8 clonotypes were shared across four donors. Pairwise subsampling indicated that sequencing depth was expected to affect the degree of clonotype sharing among donors. The small number of donors limited the genetic and exposure-history diversity represented. Sampling was limited to blood, and TCR repertoires in tissue likely differ from TCR repertoires in blood.

The CDR3 goes from the cysteine to the phenylalanine over 16 residues. Kept here is only the CDR3 DNA, which spans 48 bases and is read in frame from base 1. V drops 0 bases and J drops 0 bases, leaving 11 bases in between. Per the germline V gene, SGHTS is the CDR1 and YDEGEE is the CDR2. The sample comprised memory CD4+ T cells sorted from blood. The cell subset or site label of this sample denotes: CD45RA-negative fraction. This receptor was taken from a man in his late teens or twenties in good health. The V and J genes are TRBV5-8 and TRBJ2-3; the D gene cannot be resolved reliably. The CDR3: CASSLVYGQSTDTQYF. The DNA is as follows: TGTGCCAGCAGCTTGGTATACGGTCAGAGCACAGATACGCAGTATTTT.